The clone carrying this TCR beta chain was seen a handful of times. Antigen specificity is unknown. Vbeta (60) and Jbeta (13) primers were used in the PCR. TCRdb keeps only in-frame clones here, not all; method: immunoSEQ multiplex PCR. The data show under 200,000 clones, with 84% seen just once and around 2.5% held by the top ten. The data were obtained in a study of cytomegalovirus exposure and HLA in healthy donors. Findings and caveats of the study: Immune exposure information comprised only CMV serostatus. For presence/absence analyses, sequencing depth was assumed to be roughly uniform across donors.

CDR1 is SGHDT and CDR2 is YYEEEE in the germline V gene. After removal of 0 bases from V and 0 bases from J, the junction contained 5 bases not matched to a gene. The CDR3 has 16 amino acids. The sample consisted of PBMCs. This TCR was recovered from a woman between 45 and 65 years old in good health and CMV-seropositive. This chain uses TRBV5-6 with TRBJ1-1; TRBD1 aligns across 7 bases. CDR3 residues: CASSLERGRLNTEAFF. CDR3 nucleotide sequence: TGTGCCAGCAGCTTGGAGAGGGGGCGGCTGAACACTGAAGCTTTCTTT.